What follows are 31 T cell receptor beta chains derived from one specimen sequenced in a study of blood T cell repertoires in COVID-19. Method: immunoSEQ multiplex PCR; TCRdb's copy keeps in-frame clones and lacks some. The repertoire holds some 50,000 clones, with about nine tenths as singletons. Material for sequencing was peripheral blood. These TCRs come from a man between 45 and 60 years old with active COVID-19.

The V and J genes are TRBV12-3 or TRBV12-4 and TRBJ2-5, with 7 positions matching TRBD2. Germline trimming cut 5 bases from V and 5 bases from J; bases unmatched to any gene: 5. The CDR3 is 13 amino acids. The CDR3 loop reads CASSLGTTETQYF. DNA of the CDR3: TGTGCCAGCAGTCTAGGGACTACCGAGACCCAGTACTTC.

This chain links TRBV11-3 with TRBJ2-1, with D tentatively TRBD2 (9 bases). The CDR3 contains 19 residues. Trimming cost V 2 bases and J 0 bases, with 20 bases left between them. The V gene's germline CDR1 is SGHNT and CDR2 YENEEA. The CDR3 nucleotides read TGTGCCAGCAGCTTACAGGGGGCTAGCGGGGTTAGCTCCTACAATGAGCAGTTCTTC. Protein product: CASSLQGASGVSSYNEQFF.

In DNA, the CDR3 is TGTGCCAGCAGCCCGAGCGGGAATGGTTACGAGCAGTACTTC. It codes for CASSPSGNGYEQYF. The rearrangement joins TRBV7-2 to TRBJ2-7; 7 bases map to TRBD2. The germline CDR1 and CDR2 sequences are SGHTA and FQGNSA. The CDR3 has 14 amino acids. V lost 5 bases, J lost 4 bases, and 8 bases stayed unmatched.

The chain employs TRBV6-5 and TRBJ1-5; 9 bases are shared with TRBD1. Germline V gene data show CDR1 as MNHEY and CDR2 as SVGAGI. The CDR3 is made up of 15 amino acids. The ends lost 8 bases at V and 11 bases at J; junction bases unmatched: 16. The DNA for the CDR3 is TGTGCCAGCCTCCGGGACAGGGAAATTTGTTGGTCCCAGCATTTT. It yields the protein CASLRDREICWSQHF.

The rearrangement joins TRBV7-8 to TRBJ1-5, with a tentative D call TRBD1 (5 bases). The V and J ends lost 1 base and 1 base respectively, with 11 bases between them. The CDR3 loop spans 16 amino acids. CDR1 and CDR2 from the germline V gene are SGHVS and FQNEAQ. The CDR3 is CASSLVGGASNQPQHF. The CDR3 region has the DNA TGTGCCAGCAGCTTAGTGGGAGGGGCCAGCAATCAGCCCCAGCATTTT.

V is TRBV9 and J is TRBJ2-1; D gene unclear. The CDR3 has 15 residues. V gave up 0 bases and J gave up 7 bases, with 14 bases separating them. Germline CDR1 SGDLS, CDR2 YYNGEE. CDR3 sequence (DNA): TGTGCCAGCAGCGTAGATGAGTTCGGCGGAAATGAGCAGTTCTTC. It is translated as CASSVDEFGGNEQFF.

This chain links TRBV28 with TRBJ2-7, with a weak D call TRBD2 (5 bases). Germline V gene data show CDR1 as MDHEN and CDR2 as SYDVKM. V lost 6 bases and J 2 bases, leaving 17 bases between the germline ends. The length of the CDR3 is 15 residues. The CDR3 is CASRPSREPPYEQYF. The CDR3 nucleotides read TGTGCCAGCAGGCCTTCTAGGGAGCCCCCCTACGAGCAGTACTTC.

The chain combines TRBV6-2 or TRBV6-3 with TRBJ2-5; 10 bases align to TRBD2. The CDR3 runs 16 residues. CDR1 and CDR2 from the germline V gene are MNHEY and SVGEGT. Losses at the gene ends were 0 bases for V and 1 base for J; bases not matched to a gene: 2. In DNA form, the CDR3 reads TGTGCCAGCAGTTACTCGCAGCGGGGGGGCCAAGAGACCCAGTACTTC. Its translation is CASSYSQRGGQETQYF.

In its sample, this clone was seen once. V is TRBV5-1 and J is TRBJ2-7, with D possibly being TRBD1 (6 bases). The CDR3 is made up of 15 amino acids. Trimming left V 5 bases short and J 4 bases short, with 19 bases between. The germline CDR1 and CDR2 sequences are SGHRS and YFSETQ. The CDR3 DNA follows: TGCGCCAGCAGAGCCGGTGGTCAGGGGCTGTACGAGCAGTACTTC. Its protein product is CASRAGGQGLYEQYF.

The V call is TRBV10-3, the J call TRBJ1-2; TRBD1 agrees at 8 bases. CDR1 is ENHRY and CDR2 is SYGVKD in the germline V gene. The V gene end was trimmed by 4 bases and the J gene end by 2 bases; junction bases not matched to a gene: 3. CDR3 length equals 14 residues. CDR3 coding DNA: TGTGCCATCAGTGCTGGACAGGGCAACTATGGCTACACCTTC. Its translation: CAISAGQGNYGYTF.

The chain is built from TRBV18 and TRBJ1-5; unclear D gene. CDR3 length: 15 amino acids. CDR1 is KGHSH and CDR2 is LQKENI in the germline V gene. The V and J ends lost 5 bases and 9 bases respectively, with 20 bases between them. The CDR3: CASSATKVEGAPQHF. The CDR3 DNA follows: TGTGCCAGCTCAGCGACAAAGGTGGAGGGTGCGCCCCAGCATTTT.

This chain connects TRBV7-9 to TRBJ2-3, with 7 nucleotides matching TRBD2. The CDR3 runs 18 residues. V gave up 5 bases and J gave up 2 bases; unmatched junction bases: 16. Germline CDR1 and CDR2: SEHNR and FQNEAQ (reference sequence). The CDR3 spells CASSPLTTRLAPTDTQYF. The CDR3 DNA reads TGTGCCAGCAGCCCCCTAACTACCCGACTAGCTCCCACAGATACGCAGTATTTT.

CDR3 in DNA: TGTGCCAGCACTCCTACAGGGGGGGGAGGCAATCAGCCCCAGCATTTT. It yields the protein CASTPTGGGGNQPQHF. The chain links TRBV6-6 to TRBJ1-5; 8 nucleotides line up with TRBD1. V dropped 7 bases and J dropped 2; count of bases not matched to a gene: 10. The germline gives CDR1 MNHNY, CDR2 SVGAGI (reference sequence). This CDR3 is built from 16 residues.

The V gene is TRBV21-1, the J gene TRBJ1-1; TRBD1 is the table's D call and was not checked against the DNA. TRBV21-1 is a listed pseudogene. The CDR3 is 16 amino acids. CDR3 sequence (DNA): TGTGCCAGCACGCAAGGTGGGGACAGACTGAACACTGAAGCTTTCTTT. This encodes CASTQGGDRLNTEAFF.

V usage is TRBV14 and J usage is TRBJ1-4, with a weak D call TRBD1 (5 bases). Trimming took 3 bases from V and 5 from J, leaving 13 bases between them. The CDR3 runs to 15 residues. Germline CDR1 SGHDN, CDR2 FVKESK. The CDR3 is CASSQVTGGNEKLFF. The CDR3 bases are TGTGCCAGCAGCCAGGTTACAGGCGGAAATGAAAAACTGTTTTTT.

The chain employs TRBV30 and TRBJ2-3; D may be TRBD1 (5 bases). This CDR3 comprises 13 residues. Germline values: CDR1 GTSNPN, CDR2 SVGIG (reference sequence). The V gene lost 0 bases and the J gene lost 4 bases, with 8 bases spanning the gap. CDR3 sequence reads: CAWSVQAADTQYF. As DNA, the CDR3 is TGTGCCTGGAGTGTACAGGCGGCAGATACGCAGTATTTT.

The chain carries TRBV18 and TRBJ2-1, with TRBD2 matching over 10 bases. Germline CDR1 is KGHSH and CDR2 is LQKENI. This CDR3 has 18 residues. V was clipped by 3 bases and J by 2 bases; unmatched bases: 10. This CDR3 reads CASSPGQPGTSAYNEQFF. The DNA of the CDR3 is TGTGCCAGCTCACCCGGGCAGCCCGGGACTAGCGCCTACAATGAGCAGTTCTTC.

This clone has only a few counts. V usage is TRBV2 and J usage is TRBJ2-7, with D maybe TRBD1 (5 bases). V was shortened by 8 bases and J by 3 bases, with 8 bases between the two germline ends. The CDR3 consists of 11 residues. Germline V lookup: CDR1 SNHLY, CDR2 FYNNEI. This CDR3 is CASRRGYEQYF. The CDR3 DNA reads as TGTGCCAGCCGAAGGGGCTACGAGCAGTACTTC.

J is TRBJ2-3 and V is TRBV19; possible D gene TRBD1, 5 bases. Deletions cut 1 base from V and 0 bases from J, with 8 bases between. The germline V gene encodes CDR1 LNHDA and CDR2 SQIVND (reference sequence). The CDR3 spans 15 residues. The CDR3 reads CASSIVDTSTDTQYF. CDR3 nucleotide sequence: TGTGCCAGTAGTATAGTGGACACTAGCACAGATACGCAGTATTTT.

The CDR3 loop reads CASSLGGVNTGELFF. DNA for the CDR3: TGTGCCAGCAGCTTAGGGGGGGTGAACACCGGGGAGCTGTTTTTT. The chain uses TRBV7-6 and TRBJ2-2; D is possibly TRBD2 (6 bases). This CDR3 has 15 residues. V was trimmed by 1 base and J by 1 base, leaving 7 bases between them. Per germline, CDR1 SGHVS and CDR2 FNYEAQ.

The genes are TRBV23-1 and TRBJ2-5; the match to TRBD1 covers 9 bases. TRBV23-1 is an ORF; its function is uncertain. There are 19 residues in the CDR3. The V segment lost 6 bases and the J segment 5 bases; nucleotides outside the gene matches: 22. CDR3 bases: TGCGCCAGCAGCCCAACCGTTAACCCAGACAGGGGGAATATGGAGACCCAGTACTTC. This encodes CASSPTVNPDRGNMETQYF.

V is TRBV14 and J is TRBJ2-7; D gene ambiguous. Germline CDR1 SGHDN, CDR2 FVKESK. V was shortened by 4 bases and J by 2 bases, with 9 bases between the two germline ends. The CDR3 covers 13 residues. For the CDR3, the DNA is TGTGCCAGCAGCCTAAATAATCCCTACGAGCAGTACTTC. It specifies CASSLNNPYEQYF.

The chain joins TRBV19 to TRBJ2-2; perhaps TRBD1 as D (6 bases). CDR3 length: 13 residues. Per germline, CDR1 LNHDA and CDR2 SQIVND (reference sequence). Trimming pared 7 bases from V and 5 bases from J, leaving 11 bases between. CDR3: CASTGVVTGELFF. CDR3 nucleotide sequence: TGTGCCAGTACAGGGGTAGTGACCGGGGAGCTGTTTTTT.

The chain joins TRBV28 to TRBJ2-2, with D tentatively TRBD1 (5 bases). The V and J ends lost 8 bases and 0 bases respectively, with 7 bases between them. Looked up from germline, CDR1 is MDHEN and CDR2 is SYDVKM. The CDR3 contains 13 residues. The CDR3 here is CASQGANTGELFF. In DNA, the CDR3 is TGTGCCAGCCAGGGTGCGAACACCGGGGAGCTGTTTTTT.

This sequence joins TRBV6-2 or TRBV6-3 and TRBJ2-1; 7 bases fit TRBD1. The germline gives CDR1 MNHEY, CDR2 SVGEGT. This CDR3 has 15 residues. V shed 5 bases, J shed 7 bases, and the junction held 11 bases outside the gene matches. The CDR3 DNA is TGTGCCAGCAGTACCCCCCCGCAGGGGGAGAATGAGCAGTTCTTC. It codes for CASSTPPQGENEQFF.

CDR3 region: CASSSRGGAGANVLTF. The CDR3 nucleotides are TGTGCCAGCAGCTCTCGGGGGGGCGCTGGGGCCAACGTCCTGACTTTC. The chain links TRBV9 to TRBJ2-6; 8 nucleotides align to TRBD2. The CDR3 extends over 16 amino acids. The germline V gene has CDR1 SGDLS and CDR2 YYNGEE. The trim removed 4 bases at V and 2 bases at J, leaving 5 bases unmatched.

V gene TRBV7-9 combines with J gene TRBJ2-1, with 16 bases identical to TRBD2. The CDR3 has 16 amino acids. Germline CDR1 is SEHNR and CDR2 is FQNEAQ (reference sequence). V trimming: 4 bases; J trimming: 8 bases; junction bases outside the gene matches: 5. The CDR3 nucleotides read TGTGCCAGCAGCTGGGGACTAGCGGGAGGGCCCGATGAGCAGTTCTTC. It codes for CASSWGLAGGPDEQFF. Looking up the rest from reference TRBV7-9 and TRBJ2-1 gives the full variable domain: DTGVSQNPRHKITKRGQNVTFRCDPISEHNRLYWYRQTLGQGPEFLTYFQNEAQLEKSRLLSDRFSAERPKGSFSTLEIQRTEQGDSAMYLCASSWGLAGGPDEQFFGPGTRLTVL.

V and J are TRBV27 and TRBJ1-6; D remains unclear. Germline-derived CDR1 and CDR2 are MNHEY and SMNVEV (reference sequence). The CDR3 has 16 residues. Trimming removed 6 bases from V and 5 bases from J, with 17 bases in between. The CDR3 region is CASSHPPVYDNSPLHF. The CDR3, as DNA: TGTGCCAGCAGCCACCCCCCCGTCTACGATAATTCACCCCTCCACTTT.

This clone was seen a single time. The rearrangement joins TRBV5-6 to TRBJ2-5, with a weak D call TRBD1 (6 bases). Germline CDR1 is SGHDT and CDR2 is YYEEEE. Between the trimmed V and J ends, which lost 4 bases and 1 base, there was a span of 8 bases. The CDR3 contains 13 residues. DNA of the CDR3: TGTGCCAGCAGCGGACAGCTCCAAGAGACCCAGTACTTC. Its protein product is CASSGQLQETQYF.

Only one count was recorded for this clone. The V and J genes are TRBV14 and TRBJ1-2, with D possibly being TRBD1 (5 bases). The CDR3 spans 13 residues. The ends were cut back, 6 bases at V and 8 bases at J, with 16 bases in the middle. Germline V gene data show CDR1 as SGHDN and CDR2 as FVKESK. The DNA for the CDR3 is TGTGCCAGCAGACCAGACGGAAGGGGCGGCTACACCTTC. Amino acids: CASRPDGRGGYTF.

This chain links TRBV6-2 or TRBV6-3 with TRBJ1-5; D is ambiguous. Per germline, CDR1 MNHEY and CDR2 SVGEGT. Trimming removed 2 bases from V and 4 bases from J, with 9 bases in between. The CDR3 totals 14 residues. The CDR3 DNA is TGTGCCAGCAGTTACAACACGGGGAATCAGCCCCAGCATTTT. Protein product: CASSYNTGNQPQHF.